Included here is one T cell receptor (beta chain) sequence, with context. Only a few counts were recorded for this clone. Its specific antigen is unknown. Germline is not matched at one junction end, which may reflect a read error. The entry originates in a study of memory CD4+ T cells and cytomegalovirus serostatus (dated by TCRdb to between 2018 and 2021). Turning to the overall study: The roughly 35 healthy Belgian adults in the cohort included 9 who were CMV seropositive and approximately 25 who were CMV seronegative. To replicate a published TCR-based CMV serostatus classifier, the study sequenced CD4+ memory TCRbeta repertoires from a Belgian cohort whose cytomegalovirus serostatus was known.

The germline V gene encodes CDR1 SEHNR and CDR2 FQNEAQ (reference sequence). The CDR3 sequence holds 13 residues, the cysteine and phenylalanine included. The entry retains the CDR3 DNA only, 39 bases that are in frame from base 1. The Quick-DNA Microprep Kit was used to extract genomic DNA from the sorted cells. TCRbeta DNA was amplified with the immunoSEQ hsTCRbeta kit following the manufacturer's protocol. An Illumina MiSeq instrument was used to sequence the TCRbeta libraries. Concerning the study's data processing: Removing out-of-frame sequences left under 2.5 million distinct TCRbeta sequences, an average of about 67,000 per individual. Each individual was scored according to the count of 164 previously reported CMV-associated TCRbeta sequences and the total productive distinct TCRbeta count. A beta-binomial model was reimplemented in Python, and scikit-learn random forests with default parameters were trained on US cohort data. Classifier performance on the Belgian cohort was summarized as median AUC with percentile confidence intervals over 10,000 bootstrap iterations. Here the immuneACCESS table is served through TCRdb, limited to in-frame sequences with V and J called. Missing clones are a known gap in these copies; in checked studies unresolved V genes cover under half, and the rest lacks a known reason. V and J calls and clone size are as listed in that table; D and trimming were resolved from the DNA. In all, the sample holds 38,000 or so clones, and roughly three quarters of those were seen once. The ten biggest clones cover about 0.79% of the sample.

Overall study results and their limits: For predicting CMV serostatus, the median bootstrapped AUC was approximately 0.95 using the original framework and about 0.89 using a US-trained random forest. Of more than 150 previously reported CMV-associated TCRbeta sequences, approximately 70 appeared in the CD4+ memory repertoires, each in one to five individuals. Unlike the original study, which covered naive and memory CD4+ and CD8+ populations, the Belgian study sequenced only CD4+CD45RO+ memory cells. The results were read as suggesting that the CMV-associated TCR signature is, for the most part, present in the CD4+ memory repertoire. On the Belgian cohort, the classifier based on the original framework reached a median bootstrapped AUC of roughly 0.96, with a 95% CI of 0.76-1.00.

A FACSAria II was used to sort memory CD4+ T cells, defined as single viable CD3+CD4+CD8-CD45RO+ cells. CMV serostatus was determined using a Roche Elecsys assay that detects serum IgG against CMV pp150, pp28, p38 and p52. After thawing, total CD4+ T cells were enriched by positive selection with CD4 magnetic microbeads. The samples came from a separate study whose specific focus was interrogating the CD4+ T cell memory repertoire. Peripheral blood mononuclear cells were isolated and cryopreserved according to standard operating procedures, and serum was kept at -80 degrees C. The staining relied on CD3-PerCP (BW264/56), CD4-APC (RPA-T4), CD45RO-PE (UCHT1) and CD8-Pacific Orange (3B5) antibodies, and Sytox blue was used to exclude non-viable cells.

This TCR came from an adult in good health and CMV-seronegative. Sample: memory CD4+ T cells from blood. This chain is built from TRBV7-9 and TRBJ1-2, with no confidently assigned D gene. The CDR3 sequence is CASSLAGNDGYTF. Here is the DNA: TGTGCCAGCAGCTTAGCGGGTAACGATGGCTACACCTTC. With the portions outside the CDR3 filled from the reference TRBV7-9 and TRBJ1-2 genes, the complete variable region becomes DTGVSQNPRHKITKRGQNVTFRCDPISEHNRLYWYRQTLGQGPEFLTYFQNEAQLEKSRLLSDRFSAERPKGSFSTLEIQRTEQGDSAMYLCASSLAGNDGYTFGSGTRLTVV.